This T cell receptor (beta chain) emerged from a study of blood T cells in healthy people across ages. Then a second PCR, running roughly 7 to 11 cycles, was carried out with a sample-barcoded 5' primer and a J-beta primer mix. One entry per CDR3 protein results from TCRdb running MiXCR on the 5' RACE reads. This sample carries 850,000 to 1,300,000 distinct CDR3 sequences, 35% to 55% of them seen once, and the ten largest clones take 18%. This clonotype was counted only a few times. The CDR3 contains 14 residues. The germline CDR1 and CDR2 sequences are SGDLS and YYNGEE. Trimming at V came to 0 bases and at J to 4 bases, leaving 1 base not matched to a gene.

The receptor was isolated from a woman between 55 and 75 years old in good health. The source material was blood. The chain links TRBV9 to TRBJ2-5, with 9 positions matching TRBD2. The chain's CDR3 is CASSVASGIETQYF. DNA of the CDR3: TGTGCCAGCAGCGTAGCTAGCGGGATAGAGACCCAGTACTTC.